These 28 T cell receptor beta chains share one sample of origin, sequenced in a study of T cell responses to AZD1222 COVID-19 vaccine. The assay was immunoSEQ multiplex PCR, and TCRdb's table has in-frame clones only and misses some. The sample holds about 120,000 clones; over 75% are singletons and the top ten take roughly 3.5%. The sample in question was peripheral blood, obtained on day 0 of AZD1222 vaccination. The receptors shown here come from an adult in good health.

V and J are TRBV5-1 and TRBJ2-1; D unclear. Germline-derived CDR1 and CDR2 are SGHRS and YFSETQ. The V and J ends lost 0 bases and 8 bases respectively, with 18 bases between them. The CDR3 consists of 16 residues. For the CDR3, the DNA is TGCGCCAGCAGCTTGGCCTATAACGGTTACAATGATGAGCAGTTCTTC. The encoded protein is CASSLAYNGYNDEQFF.

The rearrangement uses TRBV3-1 (or the pseudogene TRBV3-2) and TRBJ1-5; D perhaps matches TRBD1 (6 bases). The CDR3 runs to 15 residues. Germline CDR1 is LGHDT and CDR2 is YNNKEL (reference sequence). Between the trimmed V and J ends, which lost 4 bases and 2 bases, there was a span of 12 bases. CDR3 residues: CASSLGGAGNQPQHF. In nucleotides, the CDR3 is TGTGCCAGCAGCCTCGGGGGCGCGGGCAATCAGCCCCAGCATTTT.

The CDR3 spells CASSHSNSGVSGNTIYF. The DNA for the CDR3 is TGTGCCAGCAGCCACTCTAACTCTGGCGTCTCTGGAAACACCATATATTTT. This chain uses TRBV7-8 with TRBJ1-3; D is undetermined. The CDR3 length is 17 residues. Trimming pared 5 bases from V and 0 bases from J, leaving 17 bases between. Germline V lookup: CDR1 SGHVS, CDR2 FQNEAQ.

The V and J genes are TRBV6-5 and TRBJ2-5; D is perhaps TRBD1 or TRBD2 (5 bases each). Germline CDR1 MNHEY, CDR2 SVGAGI. V was clipped by 4 bases and J by 9 bases, with 18 bases between them. The CDR3 has 14 amino acids. The CDR3 DNA sequence: TGTGCCAGCAGTTCACCCGGGACCAAGGCGGCCCAGTACTTC. It encodes CASSSPGTKAAQYF.

V usage is TRBV2 and J usage is TRBJ2-5; 7 bases fit TRBD1. V shed 6 bases, J shed 2 bases, and the junction held 9 bases outside the gene matches. The CDR3 runs to 15 residues. Germline assignment: CDR1 SNHLY and CDR2 FYNNEI. The CDR3 DNA follows: TGTGCCAGCAGACCCCCGGACAGGAGTCAAGAGACCCAGTACTTC. Its protein product is CASRPPDRSQETQYF. Supplemented by reference TRBV2 and TRBJ2-5, the full variable domain reads EPEVTQTPSHQVTQMGQEVILRCVPISNHLYFYWYRQILGQKVEFLVSFYNNEISEKSEIFDDQFSVERPDGSNFTLKIRSTKLEDSAMYFCASRPPDRSQETQYFGPGTRLLVL.

This chain links TRBV6-5 with TRBJ1-6; 7 bases fit TRBD1. The trim removed 7 bases at V and 11 bases at J, leaving 8 bases unmatched. The CDR3 runs to 13 residues. Germline V lookup: CDR1 MNHEY, CDR2 SVGAGI. DNA for the CDR3: TGTGCCAGCAATAGACAGGGCTTCGCACCCCTCCACTTT. Its protein product is CASNRQGFAPLHF.

V and J are TRBV11-2 and TRBJ2-2; D is unresolved. Germline V gives CDR1 SGHAT, CDR2 FQNNGV. V lost 5 bases to trimming and J lost 0 bases, with 4 bases between them. This CDR3 is built from 13 residues. The CDR3 region has the DNA TGTGCCAGCAGCGACTCGAACACCGGGGAGCTGTTTTTT. Residues: CASSDSNTGELFF.

The V and J genes are TRBV9 and TRBJ1-5; D possibly corresponds to TRBD1 (5 bases). This CDR3 is 14 amino acids long. Germline-derived CDR1 and CDR2 are SGDLS and YYNGEE. Trimming left V 4 bases short and J 1 base short, with 9 bases between. CDR3 nucleotides: TGTGCCAGCAGCAGGGACCCCAGCAATCAGCCCCAGCATTTT. Its translation is CASSRDPSNQPQHF. The complete variable domain, with remaining parts taken from reference TRBV9 and TRBJ1-5, reads DSGVTQTPKHLITATGQRVTLRCSPRSGDLSVYWYQQSLDQGLQFLIQYYNGEERAKGNILERFSAQQFPDLHSELNLSSLELGDSALYFCASSRDPSNQPQHFGDGTRLSIL.

The rearrangement links TRBV12-3 or TRBV12-4 to TRBJ2-5; 7 bases align to TRBD2. V lost 9 bases to trimming and J lost 7 bases; unmatched junction nucleotides: 5. The CDR3 is 11 amino acids. CDR3 in amino acids: CASTREGTQYF. The CDR3 DNA follows: TGTGCCAGTACCAGGGAGGGGACCCAGTACTTC.

The chain has TRBV5-4 and TRBJ2-5; 8 bases match TRBD2. The germline V gene encodes CDR1 SGHNT and CDR2 YYREEE (reference sequence). The CDR3 is 15 residues long. The ends lost 2 bases at V and 0 bases at J; junction bases unmatched: 3. This CDR3 reads CASSFQRGNQETQYF. The CDR3 DNA sequence: TGTGCCAGCAGCTTTCAGCGGGGGAACCAAGAGACCCAGTACTTC. The whole variable domain, remainder taken from reference TRBV5-4 and TRBJ2-5, is ETGVTQSPTHLIKTRGQQVTLRCSSQSGHNTVSWYQQALGQGPQFIFQYYREEENGRGNFPPRFSGLQFPNYSSELNVNALELDDSALYLCASSFQRGNQETQYFGPGTRLLVL.

CDR3: CASSGTAPGTQYF. CDR3 bases: TGTGCCAGTAGCGGGACAGCCCCAGGAACCCAGTACTTC. The V and J genes are TRBV19 and TRBJ2-5, with 7 bases that match TRBD1. The length of the CDR3 is 13 residues. The V gene's germline CDR1 is LNHDA and CDR2 SQIVND (reference sequence). The V and J ends lost 6 bases and 8 bases, in that order; junction bases with no gene match: 9.

The chain has TRBV6-5 and TRBJ1-1, with TRBD1 matching 9 bases. Per the germline V gene, CDR1 is MNHEY and CDR2 is SVGAGI. The CDR3 length is 14 residues. V was clipped by 4 bases and J by 5 bases; unmatched bases: 5. CDR3 DNA sequence: TGTGCCAGCAGTTCGGGGACAGGGAGAACTGAAGCTTTCTTT. This sequence encodes CASSSGTGRTEAFF.

This chain links TRBV19 with TRBJ1-5; D is uncertain. CDR1 and CDR2 from the germline V gene are LNHDA and SQIVND (reference sequence). Between the trimmed V and J ends, which lost 3 bases and 2 bases, there was a span of 14 bases. CDR3 length: 16 amino acids. The CDR3 coding sequence is TGTGCCAGTAGTATTCCCCAGGCCTGGGGCAATCAGCCCCAGCATTTT. Translation gives CASSIPQAWGNQPQHF.

This clone was seen just once. The DNA of the CDR3 is TGCGCCAGCAGCCTATACGGCACCGGGGAGCTGTTTTTT. Its translation is CASSLYGTGELFF. The chain is built from TRBV5-1 and TRBJ2-2; D is ambiguous. V lost 4 bases and J 4 bases, leaving 8 bases between the germline ends. There are 13 residues in the CDR3. Germline V CDR1 and CDR2: SGHRS, YFSETQ.

The chain links TRBV9 to TRBJ1-2; D is undetermined. The CDR3 is made up of 15 amino acids. The germline V gene has CDR1 SGDLS and CDR2 YYNGEE. Trimming removed 3 bases at V and 4 bases at J, with 16 bases between. CDR3 sequence reads: CASSADLILSYGYTF. CDR3 bases: TGTGCCAGCAGCGCGGACCTGATACTTTCCTATGGCTACACCTTC.

The V and J genes are TRBV6-5 and TRBJ1-4; 7 nucleotides agree with TRBD1. Trimming at V came to 4 bases and at J to 7 bases, leaving 9 bases not matched to a gene. This CDR3 region has 15 residues. Germline-derived CDR1 and CDR2 are MNHEY and SVGAGI. The CDR3 protein is CASSFYGTAGEKLFF. In DNA form, the CDR3 reads TGTGCCAGCAGTTTCTACGGGACAGCGGGTGAAAAACTGTTTTTT.

V gene TRBV9 combines with J gene TRBJ1-3, with D possibly being TRBD1 (5 bases). CDR1 and CDR2 (germline): SGDLS, YYNGEE. The CDR3 has 18 residues. V was shortened by 3 bases and J by 0 bases, with 19 bases between the two germline ends. The CDR3 spells CASSASVGTSLSGNTIYF. The CDR3 nucleotides read TGTGCCAGCAGCGCCTCAGTGGGGACTAGCCTCTCTGGAAACACCATATATTTT.

The J gene is TRBJ1-2, the V gene TRBV7-6, with 7 bases identical to TRBD1. Germline V CDR1 and CDR2: SGHVS, FNYEAQ. The CDR3 loop spans 13 amino acids. The V segment lost 5 bases and the J segment 4 bases; nucleotides outside the gene matches: 4. CDR3 amino acids: CASSPGGIYGYTF. The CDR3 nucleotides read TGTGCCAGCAGCCCAGGGGGTATCTATGGCTACACCTTC.

This rearrangement joins TRBV9 to TRBJ2-1; D is ambiguous. Between the trimmed V and J ends, which lost 0 bases and 1 base, there was a span of 8 bases. CDR1 is SGDLS, CDR2 YYNGEE, per germline. This CDR3 comprises 15 residues. The CDR3 protein is CASSVDSPSYNEQFF. DNA of the CDR3: TGTGCCAGCAGCGTAGACAGTCCTTCCTACAATGAGCAGTTCTTC. Filled out from reference TRBV9 and TRBJ2-1, the complete variable domain reads DSGVTQTPKHLITATGQRVTLRCSPRSGDLSVYWYQQSLDQGLQFLIQYYNGEERAKGNILERFSAQQFPDLHSELNLSSLELGDSALYFCASSVDSPSYNEQFFGPGTRLTVL.

The V gene is TRBV6-5, the J gene TRBJ1-5; D not resolved. Trimming took off 2 bases at V and 5 bases at J, with 10 bases between the two ends. This CDR3 is 14 amino acids long. Per germline, CDR1 MNHEY and CDR2 SVGAGI. The CDR3 coding sequence is TGTGCCAGCAGTTACCTGACGGAGGATCAGCCCCAGCATTTT. Translation gives CASSYLTEDQPQHF.

The rearrangement uses TRBV2 and TRBJ2-1; tentative D call: TRBD2 (5 bases). Looked up from germline, CDR1 is SNHLY and CDR2 is FYNNEI. Trimming shortened V by 6 bases and J by 12 bases, and 15 bases separated the two germline ends. The CDR3 extends over 12 amino acids. CDR3 region: CASSDPEVWQFF. CDR3 DNA: TGTGCCAGCAGCGACCCGGAGGTATGGCAGTTCTTC. The complete variable domain, with remaining parts taken from reference TRBV2 and TRBJ2-1, reads EPEVTQTPSHQVTQMGQEVILRCVPISNHLYFYWYRQILGQKVEFLVSFYNNEISEKSEIFDDQFSVERPDGSNFTLKIRSTKLEDSAMYFCASSDPEVWQFFGPGTRLTVL.

V is TRBV12-5 and J is TRBJ1-5; 7 bases map to TRBD1. Germline V gives CDR1 LGHNT, CDR2 FRNRAP. The trim removed 0 bases at V and 5 bases at J, leaving 13 bases unmatched. The CDR3 is made up of 18 amino acids. DNA for the CDR3: TGTGCTAGTGGTTTGGTACTTTGGGACAGCCGAATCTATCAGCCCCAGCATTTT. Encoded protein: CASGLVLWDSRIYQPQHF.

As regards this clone: A read error may produce the germline difference seen at one junction end. The CDR3 protein is CASSFYQRGGRQETQYF. The CDR3 bases are TGTGCTAGCAGCTTCTATCAGCGGGGGGGAAGGCAAGAGACCCAGTACTTC. The chain carries TRBV7-7 and TRBJ2-5; 10 nucleotides match TRBD2. From germline, CDR1 is SSHAT and CDR2 FNYEAQ (reference sequence). This CDR3 contains 17 residues.

The chain uses TRBV30 and TRBJ1-2; 12 nucleotides agree with TRBD1. The CDR3 runs 18 residues. Germline assignment: CDR1 GTSNPN and CDR2 SVGIG (reference sequence). Unmatched junction bases numbered 18, after V lost 2 bases and J lost 8 bases. DNA of the CDR3: TGTGCCTGGAGTACCTACCCCCCGGGACAGGGGGCGGCGGGGGGCTACACCTTC. It is translated as CAWSTYPPGQGAAGGYTF.

This clone was found a few times. This sequence joins TRBV7-9 and TRBJ2-2, with a tentative D call TRBD1 (6 bases). V lost 5 bases and J lost 2, with 18 bases in between. This CDR3 comprises 17 residues. Germline-derived CDR1 and CDR2 are SEHNR and FQNEAQ (reference sequence). The CDR3 protein is CASSPRGHSINTGELFF. CDR3 nucleotide sequence: TGTGCCAGCAGCCCCAGGGGACACTCAATAAACACCGGGGAGCTGTTTTTT. Supplemented by reference TRBV7-9 and TRBJ2-2, the full variable domain reads DTGVSQNPRHKITKRGQNVTFRCDPISEHNRLYWYRQTLGQGPEFLTYFQNEAQLEKSRLLSDRFSAERPKGSFSTLEIQRTEQGDSAMYLCASSPRGHSINTGELFFGEGSRLTVL.

The CDR3 spells CASTGRQGEAFF. As DNA, the CDR3 is TGTGCCAGCACCGGACGACAGGGGGAAGCTTTCTTT. The chain couples TRBV28 to TRBJ1-1; 8 bases agree with TRBD1. J was trimmed by 8 bases and V by 7 bases; bases with no gene match: 6. From germline, CDR1 is MDHEN and CDR2 SYDVKM. The length of the CDR3 is 12 residues.

V and J are TRBV7-2 and TRBJ1-2, with D perhaps TRBD1 (6 bases). With 1 base removed from V and 7 bases from J, the gap between germline ends came to 19 bases. The CDR3 contains 16 residues. From germline, CDR1 is SGHTA and CDR2 FQGNSA. CDR3 bases: TGTGCCAGCAGCTTAGAGCCGGGGGGCCTTTTGGGTGGCTACACCTTC. This gives the protein CASSLEPGGLLGGYTF. The entire variable domain, with the rest obtained from reference TRBV7-2 and TRBJ1-2, is as follows: GAGVSQSPSNKVTEKGKDVELRCDPISGHTALYWYRQSLGQGLEFLIYFQGNSAPDKSGLPSDRFSAERTGGSVSTLTIQRTQQEDSAVYLCASSLEPGGLLGGYTFGSGTRLTVV.

J is TRBJ1-2 and V is TRBV19, with D tentatively TRBD1 (6 bases). Trimming shortened V by 6 bases and J by 5 bases, and 16 bases separated the two germline ends. The CDR3 loop spans 14 amino acids. Per germline, CDR1 LNHDA and CDR2 SQIVND (reference sequence). This CDR3 reads CASSRGQPSYGYTF. CDR3 coding DNA: TGTGCCAGTAGCCGAGGACAGCCTTCTTATGGCTACACCTTC.